Presented here are 21 T cell receptor beta chains from one specimen sequenced in a study of blood T cell repertoires in COVID-19 (dated by TCRdb to the early 2020s). The protocol used for the library was the immunoSEQ multiplex PCR assay. Imported from immuneACCESS, the table was reduced by TCRdb to in-frame sequences with V and J called. These copies leave out some clones; in studies compared against another copy, an unresolved V gene accounts for under half, and the cause of the remainder is not known. The sample table records over 110,000 clones; roughly 83% of these occur just once. The leading ten clones occupy about 5.5% of the sample. Sequencing was done on a sample of PBMCs or T cells enriched from blood (not recorded which). The receptors shown here come from a man aged 35 to 55 with acute COVID-19.

The CDR3: CASSLDREDGYTF. Here the CDR3 DNA reads TGTGCCAGCAGTTTAGACAGGGAGGATGGCTACACCTTC. The chain carries TRBV27 and TRBJ1-2, with 7 bases that match TRBD1. The CDR3 sequence is 13 residues long. J was trimmed by 6 bases and V by 2 bases; bases with no gene match: 3. Germline CDR1 and CDR2: MNHEY and SMNVEV (reference sequence).

The rearrangement uses TRBV2 and TRBJ1-5, with 7 bases fitting TRBD1. Germline trimming cut 2 bases from V and 6 bases from J; bases unmatched to any gene: 7. The germline V gene encodes CDR1 SNHLY and CDR2 FYNNEI. The CDR3 spans 15 residues. CDR3 coding DNA: TGTGCCAGCAGTGAAATGAGAGGGGGCGTTCAGCCCCAGCATTTT. As protein: CASSEMRGGVQPQHF.

The chain couples TRBV7-2 to TRBJ2-7; perhaps TRBD2 as D (5 bases). The CDR3 contains 14 residues. Per germline, CDR1 SGHTA and CDR2 FQGNSA. Between the trimmed V and J ends, which lost 7 bases and 1 base, there was a span of 14 bases. CDR3 residues: CASTETILSYEQYF. The CDR3 DNA reads as TGTGCCAGCACCGAGACTATCCTGTCCTACGAGCAGTACTTC. The full variable domain, with the rest looked up from reference TRBV7-2 and TRBJ2-7, is GAGVSQSPSNKVTEKGKDVELRCDPISGHTALYWYRQSLGQGLEFLIYFQGNSAPDKSGLPSDRFSAERTGGSVSTLTIQRTQQEDSAVYLCASTETILSYEQYFGPGTRLTVT.

V gene TRBV11-2 combines with J gene TRBJ2-7; 9 bases map to TRBD2. CDR1 is SGHAT and CDR2 is FQNNGV in the germline V gene. The CDR3 consists of 14 residues. V was pared by 1 base and J by 3 bases, with 1 base of the junction left unmatched. CDR3 sequence (DNA): TGTGCCAGCAGCTTAGTAGCGGGAGTCTACGAGCAGTACTTC. This encodes CASSLVAGVYEQYF.

The CDR3 DNA is TGTGCCAGCAGTGAGCAGGGGGCAAGGTCTGAAGCTTTCTTT. Its translation is CASSEQGARSEAFF. This chain uses TRBV2 with TRBJ1-1; 8 bases align to TRBD1. There are 14 residues in the CDR3. J lost 6 bases, V lost 3 bases, and 6 bases had no gene match. Germline V gene sequence: CDR1 SNHLY, CDR2 FYNNEI.

The chain combines TRBV6-4 with TRBJ2-2, with TRBD1 as a possible D gene (6 bases). Germline V gives CDR1 MRHNA, CDR2 SNTAGT. Trimming took 5 bases from V and 2 from J, leaving 18 bases between them. This CDR3 spans 17 amino acids. CDR3 DNA: TGTGCCAGCAGTCAACTATCAGGGGCGAGCAACACCGGGGAGCTGTTTTTT. This sequence encodes CASSQLSGASNTGELFF.

J is TRBJ1-2 and V is TRBV5-6; 8 bases fit TRBD1. CDR3 length: 15 residues. The V gene's germline CDR1 is SGHDT and CDR2 YYEEEE. The J segment lost 4 bases and the V segment lost 5 bases, leaving 10 bases of the junction unmatched. DNA of the CDR3: TGTGCCAGCAGATCGTCCGGGACAGGATCCTATGGCTACACCTTC. Its translation: CASRSSGTGSYGYTF.

V is TRBV7-9 and J is TRBJ2-7; 10 bases align to TRBD1. The V gene's germline CDR1 is SEHNR and CDR2 FQNEAQ (reference sequence). The trim removed 4 bases at V and 4 bases at J, leaving 4 bases unmatched. The CDR3 covers 14 residues. In DNA, the CDR3 is TGTGCCAGCAGCTACCGGGACAGGGGTTACGAGCAGTACTTC. Protein: CASSYRDRGYEQYF.

This chain links TRBV7-8 with TRBJ1-4; perhaps TRBD1 as D (6 bases). The CDR3 covers 16 residues. CDR1 and CDR2 (germline): SGHVS, FQNEAQ. V was pared by 4 bases and J by 1 base, with 13 bases between. The CDR3 DNA reads TGTGCCAGCAGCTCTGGAAGGGGGATAACTAATGAAAAACTGTTTTTT. This codes for CASSSGRGITNEKLFF. The variable domain in full, with the rest retrieved from reference TRBV7-8 and TRBJ1-4, is GAGVSQSPRYKVAKRGQDVALRCDPISGHVSLFWYQQALGQGPEFLTYFQNEAQLDKSGLPSDRFFAERPEGSVSTLKIQRTQQEDSAVYLCASSSGRGITNEKLFFGSGTQLSVL.

This rearrangement joins TRBV5-1 to TRBJ2-7; 7 bases map to TRBD1. The CDR3 is made up of 15 amino acids. The trim removed 4 bases at V and 1 base at J, leaving 8 bases unmatched. Germline loops: CDR1 SGHRS, CDR2 YFSETQ. The CDR3 spells CASSGSPGQSYEQYF. CDR3 nucleotides: TGCGCCAGCAGCGGGTCCCCGGGACAGTCCTACGAGCAGTACTTC. Supplemented by reference TRBV5-1 and TRBJ2-7, the full variable domain reads KAGVTQTPRYLIKTRGQQVTLSCSPISGHRSVSWYQQTPGQGLQFLFEYFSETQRNKGNFPGRFSGRQFSNSRSEMNVSTLELGDSALYLCASSGSPGQSYEQYFGPGTRLTVT.

The DNA for the CDR3 is TGCAGCGTTGCTTTCGGGGGGGATCAAGAGACCCAGTACTTC. Translated: CSVAFGGDQETQYF. This rearrangement joins TRBV29-1 to TRBJ2-5; 8 bases align to TRBD2. The CDR3 has 14 residues. The ends lost 4 bases at V and 2 bases at J; junction bases unmatched: 6. Germline CDR1 and CDR2: SQVTM and ANQGSEA. The variable domain in full, with the rest retrieved from reference TRBV29-1 and TRBJ2-5, is SAVISQKPSRDICQRGTSLTIQCQVDSQVTMMFWYRQQPGQSLTLIATANQGSEATYESGFVIDKFPISRPNLTFSTLTVSNMSPEDSSIYLCSVAFGGDQETQYFGPGTRLLVL.

The chain combines TRBV9 with TRBJ2-5, with 8 bases lining up with TRBD2. The CDR3 has 15 amino acids. Germline CDR1 SGDLS, CDR2 YYNGEE. V shed 4 bases, J shed 5 bases, and the junction held 10 bases outside the gene matches. The CDR3 DNA is TGTGCCAGCAGCCCCCGGGGGGGTCTCGTCGAGACCCAGTACTTC. Translated: CASSPRGGLVETQYF.

This chain links TRBV30 with TRBJ2-1; the match to TRBD2 covers 9 bases. Germline V lookup: CDR1 GTSNPN, CDR2 SVGIG (reference sequence). The CDR3 totals 15 residues. Trimming removed 2 bases from V and 8 bases from J; junction bases left unmatched: 10. In DNA, the CDR3 is TGTGCCTGGAGTTTTGGGAGCGGGGGGATCGATGAGCAGTTCTTC. Translated, it gives CAWSFGSGGIDEQFF.

A word on this clone: Other nucleotide sequences in the sample specify the same CDR3. The V gene is TRBV27, the J gene TRBJ2-2, with D unclear. Germline CDR1 reads MNHEY; CDR2 reads SMNVEV (reference sequence). The CDR3 sequence is 12 residues long. Trimming stripped 3 bases from V and 4 bases from J, with 3 bases between. The CDR3 sequence: CASSFITGELFF. CDR3 DNA sequence: TGTGCCAGCAGTTTTATCACCGGGGAGCTGTTTTTT.

The rearrangement links TRBV10-3 to TRBJ2-7, with 12 bases aligning to TRBD2. The length of the CDR3 is 15 residues. Germline assignment: CDR1 ENHRY and CDR2 SYGVKD. J lost 3 bases, V lost 3 bases, and 3 bases had no gene match. CDR3 bases: TGTGCCATCAGTGATCGACTAGCGGGAGTCTACGAGCAGTACTTC. It specifies CAISDRLAGVYEQYF.

This clone appeared once. The chain carries TRBV5-1 and TRBJ1-3; D possibly corresponds to TRBD1 (6 bases). The CDR3 extends over 17 amino acids. V lost 2 bases to trimming and J lost 1 base, with 16 bases between them. Germline V gene lookup returns CDR1 SGHRS and CDR2 YFSETQ. CDR3: CASSFSPLGTSGNTIYF. The CDR3 nucleotides read TGCGCCAGCAGCTTCTCACCGCTCGGGACATCTGGAAACACCATATATTTT.

This clone has only one observation. The chain uses TRBV6-2 or TRBV6-3 and TRBJ2-7, with 8 nucleotides matching TRBD2. V was clipped by 4 bases and J by 3 bases; unmatched bases: 8. Germline values: CDR1 MNHEY, CDR2 SVGEGT. CDR3 size: 15 residues. This chain's CDR3 is CASSSSTGGGYEQYF. CDR3 sequence (DNA): TGTGCCAGCAGTTCATCAACCGGGGGGGGCTACGAGCAGTACTTC.

The rearrangement joins TRBV30 to TRBJ2-3; 11 nucleotides line up with TRBD1. Germline V gene data show CDR1 as GTSNPN and CDR2 as SVGIG (reference sequence). The CDR3 is made up of 17 amino acids. Trimming took 4 bases from V and 5 from J; bases not matched to a gene: 14. CDR3 sequence: CAWKGLSGQGARDTQYF. The DNA of the CDR3 is TGTGCCTGGAAGGGCCTTAGCGGACAGGGGGCGAGAGATACGCAGTATTTT.

The rearrangement links TRBV23-1 to TRBJ2-5, with a tentative D call TRBD1 (5 bases). TRBV23-1 is treated as an ORF (open reading frame) with a function not yet certain. CDR3 length: 17 residues. V was clipped by 3 bases and J by 0 bases, with 17 bases between them. Written as DNA, the CDR3 is TGCGCCAGCAGTCAGGGGCGGCTGTCTTCTTACCAAGAGACCCAGTACTTC. Translating it yields CASSQGRLSSYQETQYF.

This CDR3 is CASSQGTPEGTGELFF. CDR3 nucleotides: TGTGCCAGCAGCCAAGGGACTCCCGAGGGCACCGGGGAGCTGTTTTTT. The chain employs TRBV3-1 (or the pseudogene TRBV3-2) and TRBJ2-2; TRBD2 might be the D (5 bases). The germline V and J ends were trimmed by 1 base and 4 bases, with 13 bases remaining between them. The CDR3 consists of 16 residues. The V gene's germline CDR1 is LGHDT and CDR2 YNNKEL (reference sequence).

The chain links TRBV19 to TRBJ2-7; TRBD2 is a possible D gene (6 bases). The CDR3 loop spans 15 amino acids. V was pared by 6 bases and J by 2 bases, with 17 bases between. Per the germline V gene, CDR1 is LNHDA and CDR2 is SQIVND (reference sequence). The CDR3 sequence: CASSERRGMAYEQYF. CDR3 coding DNA: TGTGCCAGTAGCGAGAGGCGGGGAATGGCCTACGAGCAGTACTTC. The full variable domain, completed using reference TRBV19 and TRBJ2-7, is DGGITQSPKYLFRKEGQNVTLSCEQNLNHDAMYWYRQDPGQGLRLIYYSQIVNDFQKGDIAEGYSVSREKKESFPLTVTSAQKNPTAFYLCASSERRGMAYEQYFGPGTRLTVT.